This T cell receptor (beta chain) was sequenced during a study of shared clonotypes between healthy human individuals. Whole-study findings and limits: The small donor group covered limited genetic and exposure diversity.

With respect to this clone: What it binds is unknown.

Replicate PCRs from sorted subsets contained approximately 220 ng DNA, which is 31,000 or so T cell genomes. In the original analysis: As immunoSEQ supplied junction-only sequences (without quality scores), filtering differed. Here immunoSEQ multiplex PCR was the method, and the copy in TCRdb shows in-frame clones only, minus some. That table supplies the V and J calls and clone size; D and trimming were determined from the DNA. The sample has about 2.4 million clones, about 92% seen once. V gave up 6 bases and J gave up 16 bases, with 19 bases separating them. CDR1 is LGHNT and CDR2 is FRNRAP in the germline V gene. This CDR3 has 12 residues.

The chain has TRBV12-5 and TRBJ2-1, with D maybe TRBD2 (6 bases). This clonotype originated in a man between 18 and 35 years old in good health. Sequencing was carried out using naive CD4+ T cells sorted from blood. Subset defined: CD45RA+ positively selected. For the CDR3, the DNA is TGTGCTAGTGGCCTTAGCGGATCTGGTCTTTTCTTC. This encodes CASGLSGSGLFF.